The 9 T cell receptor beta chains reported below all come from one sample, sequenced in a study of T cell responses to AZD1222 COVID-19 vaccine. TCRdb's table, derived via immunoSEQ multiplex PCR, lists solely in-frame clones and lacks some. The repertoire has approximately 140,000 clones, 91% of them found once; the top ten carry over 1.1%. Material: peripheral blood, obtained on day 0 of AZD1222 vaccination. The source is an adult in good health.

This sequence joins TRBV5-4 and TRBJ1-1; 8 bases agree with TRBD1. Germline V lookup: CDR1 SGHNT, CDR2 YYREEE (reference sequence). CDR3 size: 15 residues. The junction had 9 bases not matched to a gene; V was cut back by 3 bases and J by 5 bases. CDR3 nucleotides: TGTGCCAGCAGCTCTGGACAGGGACTGAGGACTGAAGCTTTCTTT. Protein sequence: CASSSGQGLRTEAFF. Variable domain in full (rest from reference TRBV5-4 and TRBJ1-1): ETGVTQSPTHLIKTRGQQVTLRCSSQSGHNTVSWYQQALGQGPQFIFQYYREEENGRGNFPPRFSGLQFPNYSSELNVNALELDDSALYLCASSSGQGLRTEAFFGQGTRLTVV.

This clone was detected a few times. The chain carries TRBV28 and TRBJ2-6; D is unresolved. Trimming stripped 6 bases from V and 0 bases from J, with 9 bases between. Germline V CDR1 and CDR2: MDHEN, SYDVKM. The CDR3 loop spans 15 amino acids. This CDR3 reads CASSPTRSGANVLTF. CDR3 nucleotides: TGTGCCAGCAGCCCTACACGCTCTGGGGCCAACGTCCTGACTTTC.

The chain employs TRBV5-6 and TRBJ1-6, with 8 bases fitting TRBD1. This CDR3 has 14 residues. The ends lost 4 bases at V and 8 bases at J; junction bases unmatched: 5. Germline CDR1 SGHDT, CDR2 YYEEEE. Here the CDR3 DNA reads TGTGCCAGCAGCGACCCGGACAGGGATTCACCCCTCCACTTT. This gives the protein CASSDPDRDSPLHF. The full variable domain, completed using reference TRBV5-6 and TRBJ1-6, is DAGVTQSPTHLIKTRGQQVTLRCSPKSGHDTVSWYQQALGQGPQFIFQYYEEEERQRGNFPDRFSGHQFPNYSSELNVNALLLGDSALYLCASSDPDRDSPLHFGNGTRLTVT.

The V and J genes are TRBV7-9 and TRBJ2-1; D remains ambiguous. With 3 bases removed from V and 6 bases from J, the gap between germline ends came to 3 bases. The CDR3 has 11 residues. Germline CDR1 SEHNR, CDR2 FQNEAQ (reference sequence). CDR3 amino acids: CASSFSNEQFF. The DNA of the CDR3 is TGTGCCAGCAGCTTCTCCAATGAGCAGTTCTTC.

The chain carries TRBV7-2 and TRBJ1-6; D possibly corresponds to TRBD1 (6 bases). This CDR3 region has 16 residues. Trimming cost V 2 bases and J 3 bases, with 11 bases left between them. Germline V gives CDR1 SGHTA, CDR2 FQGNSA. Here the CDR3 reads CASSLWGAVYNSPLHF. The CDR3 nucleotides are TGTGCCAGCAGCTTATGGGGGGCCGTCTATAATTCACCCCTCCACTTT.

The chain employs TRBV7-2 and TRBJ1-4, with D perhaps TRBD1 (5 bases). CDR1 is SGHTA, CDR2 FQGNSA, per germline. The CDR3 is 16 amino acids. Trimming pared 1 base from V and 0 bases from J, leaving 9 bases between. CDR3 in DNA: TGTGCCAGCAGCTTAGGGAGGGGACCAACTAATGAAAAACTGTTTTTT. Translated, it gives CASSLGRGPTNEKLFF. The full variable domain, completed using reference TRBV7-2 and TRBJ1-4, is GAGVSQSPSNKVTEKGKDVELRCDPISGHTALYWYRQSLGQGLEFLIYFQGNSAPDKSGLPSDRFSAERTGGSVSTLTIQRTQQEDSAVYLCASSLGRGPTNEKLFFGSGTQLSVL.

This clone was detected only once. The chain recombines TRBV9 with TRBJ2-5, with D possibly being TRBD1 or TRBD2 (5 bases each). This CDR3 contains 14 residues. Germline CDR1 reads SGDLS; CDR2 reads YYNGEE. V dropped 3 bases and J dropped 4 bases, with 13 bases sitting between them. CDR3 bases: TGTGCCAGCAGCGCCCAGGGAGTTGTAGAGACCCAGTACTTC. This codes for CASSAQGVVETQYF.

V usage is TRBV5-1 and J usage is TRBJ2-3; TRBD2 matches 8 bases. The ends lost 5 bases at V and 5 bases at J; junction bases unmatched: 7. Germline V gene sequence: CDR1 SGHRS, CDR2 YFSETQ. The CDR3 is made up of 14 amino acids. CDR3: CASRDAGGVDTQYF. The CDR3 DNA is TGCGCCAGCAGGGATGCGGGGGGAGTAGATACGCAGTATTTT.

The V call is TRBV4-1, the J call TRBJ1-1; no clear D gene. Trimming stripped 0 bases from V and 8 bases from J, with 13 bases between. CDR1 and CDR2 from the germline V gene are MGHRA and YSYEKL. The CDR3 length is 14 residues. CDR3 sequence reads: CASSQDGPSFEAFF. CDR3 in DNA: TGCGCCAGCAGCCAAGATGGGCCCAGCTTCGAAGCTTTCTTT.